Listed below are T cell receptor beta chains from one sample, sequenced in a study of yellow fever vaccine responses in identical twins. TCRdb used MiXCR to reprocess the RT-PCR reads, holding one entry per CDR3 protein. The sample carries tens of thousands of distinct CDR3 sequences, 50% to 65% recorded once. The specimen comprised T cells from blood (PBMCs), unsorted or a sorted subset (not recorded which), sampled before or after yellow fever vaccination (not recorded which). The receptors were sampled from a woman under 30 who received the yellow fever vaccine. Each CDR3 is given with its conserved first and last residue. The D gene is left open where the match is weak. Only some rows state a clone size, as once, few, many or a class for expanded clones.

>TRBJ1-5|TRBD1|-|TRBV9
CASSGTGNQPQHF
TGTGCCAGCAGCGGGACAGGGAATCAGCCCCAGCATTTT
>TRBJ2-5|-|-|TRBV29-1
CSVEGTAGETQYF
TGCAGCGTTGAAGGGACGGCGGGAGAGACCCAGTACTTC
>TRBJ1-1|-|-|TRBV2
CASSPTGITEAFF
TGTGCCAGCAGTCCTACAGGGATTACTGAAGCTTTCTTT
>TRBJ1-3|-|-|TRBV18
CASSPGTYTGNTIYF
TGTGCCAGCTCACCAGGGACATATACTGGAAACACCATATATTTT
>TRBJ2-5|-|-|TRBV29-1
CSVERGPEETQYF
TGCAGCGTTGAACGAGGGCCGGAAGAGACCCAGTACTTC
>TRBJ2-1|TRBD2|-|TRBV7-6
CASSYSSSGDEQFF
TGTGCCAGCAGTTATTCCTCTAGCGGTGATGAGCAGTTCTTC
>TRBJ1-3|-|few|TRBV4-1
CASSQISGKTGNTIYF
TGCGCCAGCAGCCAAATATCAGGGAAAACTGGAAACACCATATATTTT
>TRBJ2-7|-|-|TRBV29-1
CSVGWPASYEQYF
TGCAGCGTCGGGTGGCCAGCCTCCTACGAGCAGTACTTC
>TRBJ2-1|TRBD2|-|TRBV29-1
CSVGISGRAPNEQFF
TGCAGCGTGGGAATTAGCGGGAGGGCTCCTAATGAGCAGTTCTTC
>TRBJ1-5|-|-|TRBV5-6
CASSSHWYSNQPQHF
TGTGCCAGCAGCTCACATTGGTATAGCAATCAGCCCCAGCATTTT
>TRBJ2-3|-|-|TRBV24-1
CATSDKGLRPPSTDTQYF
TGTGCCACCAGTGACAAGGGACTCCGCCCCCCGTCCACAGATACGCAGTATTTT
>TRBJ1-4|-|few|TRBV12-3/TRBV12-4
CASTLHWSMGLFF
TGTGCCAGCACCTTACATTGGTCAATGGGACTGTTTTTT
>TRBJ2-4|-|once|TRBV3-1
CASSQGSQNIQYF
TGTGCCAGCAGCCAAGGCAGCCAAAACATTCAGTACTTC
>TRBJ2-3|-|-|TRBV11-2
CASSPALYTDTQYF
TGTGCCAGCAGCCCAGCCCTTTACACAGATACGCAGTATTTT
>TRBJ1-1|-|-|TRBV20-1
CSARDLSGWNTEVSF
TGCAGTGCTAGAGATCTATCCGGATGGAACACTGAAGTTTCCTTT
>TRBJ1-1|TRBD1|-|TRBV7-9
CASSRQGAMNTEAFF
TGTGCCAGCAGCAGACAGGGGGCGATGAACACTGAAGCTTTCTTT
>TRBJ2-7|-|-|TRBV15
CATSRDTGPYYEQYF
TGTGCCACCAGCAGAGATACAGGTCCCTACTACGAGCAGTACTTC
>TRBJ2-5|TRBD1|-|TRBV10-3
CAISDRDRDGTQYF
TGTGCCATCAGTGATCGGGACAGGGATGGGACCCAGTACTTC
>TRBJ1-2|-|-|TRBV12-3/TRBV12-4
CASSAPGVGYTF
TGTGCCAGCAGTGCCCCAGGGGTTGGCTACACCTTC
>TRBJ1-1|-|few|TRBV28
CASSFVGLITAEAFF
TGTGCCAGCAGTTTTGTTGGCTTAATCACGGCTGAAGCTTTCTTT
>TRBJ2-7|TRBD1|-|TRBV29-1
CSATDDRAYEQYF
TGCAGCGCCACAGATGACAGGGCCTACGAGCAGTACTTC
>TRBJ2-1|-|-|TRBV2
CASSEGGYEQFF
TGTGCCAGCAGTGAGGGTGGTTATGAGCAGTTCTTC
>TRBJ2-3|-|few|TRBV11-1
CASDSEFGDTQYF
TGTGCCAGCGACTCGGAATTCGGAGATACGCAGTATTTT
>TRBJ2-7|-|few|TRBV15
CATSRASFRYEQYF
TGTGCCACCAGCAGAGCCTCCTTCCGGTACGAGCAGTACTTC
>TRBJ2-1|-|few|TRBV2
CASNRGIYNEQFF
TGTGCCAGCAATCGCGGGATCTACAATGAGCAGTTCTTC
>TRBJ2-7|-|-|TRBV29-1
CSDSLGCLRYF
TGCAGCGATAGCCTAGGGTGCCTGAGGTACTTC
>TRBJ2-5|-|-|TRBV4-1
CASSPSLGMETQYF
TGCGCCAGCAGCCCCAGTTTAGGGATGGAGACCCAGTACTTC
>TRBJ2-7|TRBD2|-|TRBV24-1
CATGHSGSEQYF
TGTGCCACCGGACATAGCGGGAGCGAGCAGTACTTC
>TRBJ1-5|TRBD1|few|TRBV13
CASRVPGQRFDQPQHF
TGTGCCAGCAGAGTTCCGGGACAGCGCTTCGATCAGCCCCAGCATTTT
>TRBJ2-1|-|-|TRBV15
CATSKDNFNEQFF
TGTGCCACCAGTAAGGACAACTTCAATGAGCAGTTCTTC
>TRBJ1-5|-|-|TRBV28
CASSLQVMSQPQHF
TGTGCCAGCAGTTTGCAGGTAATGAGCCAGCCCCAGCATTTT
>TRBJ1-3|-|-|TRBV5-1
CASSLVSGTGNTIYF
TGCGCCAGCAGCTTGGTATCTGGGACTGGAAACACCATATATTTT
>TRBJ1-2|-|-|TRBV7-6
CASSPRDSEYGYTF
TGTGCCAGCAGCCCCCGAGACAGCGAATATGGCTACACCTTC
>TRBJ1-2|-|-|TRBV29-1
CSVEGRGSGDYGYTF
TGCAGCGTTGAAGGGAGGGGGTCTGGTGACTATGGCTACACCTTC
>TRBJ2-1|TRBD2|-|TRBV4-3
CASSQGGPSGTSKYNEQFF
TGCGCCAGCAGCCAAGGGGGCCCTTCCGGGACTAGCAAGTACAATGAGCAGTTCTTC